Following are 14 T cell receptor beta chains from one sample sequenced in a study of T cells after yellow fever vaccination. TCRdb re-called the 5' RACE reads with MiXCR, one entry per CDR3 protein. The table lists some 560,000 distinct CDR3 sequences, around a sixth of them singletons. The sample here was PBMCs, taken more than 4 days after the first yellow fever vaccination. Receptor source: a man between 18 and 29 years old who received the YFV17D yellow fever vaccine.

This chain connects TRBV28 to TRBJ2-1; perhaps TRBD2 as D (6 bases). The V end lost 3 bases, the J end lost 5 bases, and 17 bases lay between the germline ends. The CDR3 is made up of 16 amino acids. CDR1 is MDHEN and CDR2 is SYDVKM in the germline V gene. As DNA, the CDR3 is TGTGCCAGCAGTTTGGGGGGAGGCAGCAATCACAATGAGCAGTTCTTC. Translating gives CASSLGGGSNHNEQFF.

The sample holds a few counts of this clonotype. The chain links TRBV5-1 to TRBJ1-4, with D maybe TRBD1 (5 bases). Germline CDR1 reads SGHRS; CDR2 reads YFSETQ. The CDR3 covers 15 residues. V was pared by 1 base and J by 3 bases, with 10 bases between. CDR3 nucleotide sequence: TGCGCCAGCAGCTTGTTAGGGGTGGCTAATGAAAAACTGTTTTTT. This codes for CASSLLGVANEKLFF.

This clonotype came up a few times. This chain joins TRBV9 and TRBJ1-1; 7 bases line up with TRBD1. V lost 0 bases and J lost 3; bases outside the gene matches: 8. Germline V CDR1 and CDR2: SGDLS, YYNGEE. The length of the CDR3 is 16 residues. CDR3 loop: CASSVVGGGADTEAFF. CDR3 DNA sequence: TGTGCCAGCAGCGTAGTCGGAGGGGGCGCCGACACTGAAGCTTTCTTT.

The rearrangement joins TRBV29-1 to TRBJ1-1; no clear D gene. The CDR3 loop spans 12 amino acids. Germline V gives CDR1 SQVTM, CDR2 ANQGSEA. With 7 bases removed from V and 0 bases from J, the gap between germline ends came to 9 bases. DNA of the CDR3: TGCAGCGCTGATACAGTGAACACTGAAGCTTTCTTT. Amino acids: CSADTVNTEAFF.

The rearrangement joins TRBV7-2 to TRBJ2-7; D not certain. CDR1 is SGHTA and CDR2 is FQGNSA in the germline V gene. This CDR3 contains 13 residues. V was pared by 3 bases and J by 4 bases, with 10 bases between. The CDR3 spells CASSFSGLYEQYF. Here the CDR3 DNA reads TGTGCCAGCAGCTTTTCTGGGCTTTACGAGCAGTACTTC.

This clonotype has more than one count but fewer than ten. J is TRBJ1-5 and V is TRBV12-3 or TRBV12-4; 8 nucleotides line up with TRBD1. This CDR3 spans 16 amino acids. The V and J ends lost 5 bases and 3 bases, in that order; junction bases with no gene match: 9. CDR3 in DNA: TGTGCCAGCAGTCGGGACAGGCCGAGCCTCAATCAGCCCCAGCATTTT. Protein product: CASSRDRPSLNQPQHF.

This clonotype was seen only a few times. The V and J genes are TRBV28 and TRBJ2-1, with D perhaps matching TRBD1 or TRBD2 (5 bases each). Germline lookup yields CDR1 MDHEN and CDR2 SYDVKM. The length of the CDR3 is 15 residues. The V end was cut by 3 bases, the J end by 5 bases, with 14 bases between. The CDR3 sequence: CASSLWGSGHNEQFF. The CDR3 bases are TGTGCCAGCAGTTTGTGGGGGTCAGGACACAATGAGCAGTTCTTC.

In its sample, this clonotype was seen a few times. The CDR3 spells CASSLVARYTDTQYF. In DNA, the CDR3 is TGCGCCAGCAGCTTGGTTGCCAGATACACAGATACGCAGTATTTT. V and J are TRBV5-1 and TRBJ2-3; D unresolved. CDR3 length: 15 residues. The germline gives CDR1 SGHRS, CDR2 YFSETQ. Deletions cut 0 bases from V and 2 bases from J, with 10 bases between.

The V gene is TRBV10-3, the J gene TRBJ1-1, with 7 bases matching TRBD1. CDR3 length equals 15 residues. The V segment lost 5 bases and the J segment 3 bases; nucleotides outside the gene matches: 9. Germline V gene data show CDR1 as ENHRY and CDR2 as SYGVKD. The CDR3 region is CAISLDRAGDTEAFF. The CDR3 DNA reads TGTGCCATCAGTCTTGACAGGGCGGGGGACACTGAAGCTTTCTTT.

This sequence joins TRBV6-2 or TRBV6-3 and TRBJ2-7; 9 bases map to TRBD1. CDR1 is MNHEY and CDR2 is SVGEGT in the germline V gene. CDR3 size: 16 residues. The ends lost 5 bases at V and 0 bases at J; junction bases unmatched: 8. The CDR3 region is CASSVSGTGSSYEQYV. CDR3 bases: TGTGCCAGCAGTGTTTCCGGGACAGGGAGCTCCTACGAGCAGTACGTC.

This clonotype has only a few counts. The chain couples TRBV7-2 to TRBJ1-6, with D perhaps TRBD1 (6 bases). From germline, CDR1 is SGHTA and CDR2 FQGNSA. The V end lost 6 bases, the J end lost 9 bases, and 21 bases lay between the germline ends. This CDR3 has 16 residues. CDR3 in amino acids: CASSYLPRGGVSPLHF. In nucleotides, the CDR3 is TGTGCCAGCAGTTATCTTCCCAGGGGTGGGGTTTCACCCCTCCACTTT.

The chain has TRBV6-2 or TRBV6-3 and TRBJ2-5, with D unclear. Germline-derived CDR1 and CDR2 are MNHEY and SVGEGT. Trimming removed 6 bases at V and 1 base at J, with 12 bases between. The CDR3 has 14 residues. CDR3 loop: CASRRDSSQETQYF. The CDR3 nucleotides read TGTGCCAGCAGACGCGACTCCTCCCAAGAGACCCAGTACTTC.

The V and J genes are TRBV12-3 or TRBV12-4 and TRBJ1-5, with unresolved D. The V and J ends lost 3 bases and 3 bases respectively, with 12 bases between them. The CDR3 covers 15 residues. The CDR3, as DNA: TGTGCCAGCAGTTTGACGAGAGCCATCAATCAGCCCCAGCATTTT. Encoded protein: CASSLTRAINQPQHF.

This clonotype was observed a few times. CDR3 protein: CASSQELTGHSGNTIYF. The CDR3 DNA reads as TGCGCCAGCAGCCAAGAGTTAACAGGGCACTCTGGAAACACCATATATTTT. V usage is TRBV4-3 and J usage is TRBJ1-3; a weak D match, TRBD1 (6 bases). CDR3 size: 17 residues. Germline V gene lookup returns CDR1 LGHNA and CDR2 YSLEER. Between the trimmed V and J ends, which lost 0 bases and 0 bases, there was a span of 12 bases.